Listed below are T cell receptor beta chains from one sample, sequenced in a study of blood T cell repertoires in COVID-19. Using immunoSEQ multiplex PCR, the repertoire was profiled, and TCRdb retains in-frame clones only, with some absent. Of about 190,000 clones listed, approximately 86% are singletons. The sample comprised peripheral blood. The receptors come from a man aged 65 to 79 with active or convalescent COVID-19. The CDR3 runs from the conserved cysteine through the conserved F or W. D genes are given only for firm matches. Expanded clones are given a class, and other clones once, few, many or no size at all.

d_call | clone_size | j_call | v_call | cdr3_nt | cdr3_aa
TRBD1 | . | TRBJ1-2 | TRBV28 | TGTGCCAGCAGCCCGGACAGGGTTGGCGGCTACACCTTC | CASSPDRVGGYTF
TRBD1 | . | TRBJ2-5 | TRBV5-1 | TGCGCCAGCAGCTTGGGACAGGGCGAGACCCAGTACTTC | CASSLGQGETQYF
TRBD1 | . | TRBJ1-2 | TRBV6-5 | TGTGCCAGCAGGACGATGGGACAGGGCCTATATGGCTACACCTTC | CASRTMGQGLYGYTF
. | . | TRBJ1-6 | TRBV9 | TGTGCCAGCAGCGTAGAAGCGGGTTCACCCCTCCACTTT | CASSVEAGSPLHF
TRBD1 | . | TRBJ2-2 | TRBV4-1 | TGCGCCAGCAGCCGGGACAGGGGTGGGGGGGAGCTGTTTTTT | CASSRDRGGGELFF
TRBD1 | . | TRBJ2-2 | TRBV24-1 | TGTGCCACCAGTGATTGGGCAGGGGGCGAAGCCGGGGAGCTGTTTTTT | CATSDWAGGEAGELFF
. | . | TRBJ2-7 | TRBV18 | TGTGCCAGCTCACTAGGGGGGGACGAGCAGTACTTC | CASSLGGDEQYF
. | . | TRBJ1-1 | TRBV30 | TGTGCCTGGAGTAGGCTCCCGGGAACCACTGAAGCTTTCTTT | CAWSRLPGTTEAFF
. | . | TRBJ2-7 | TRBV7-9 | TGTGCCAGCAGCTTCGGGACTCCCTACGAGCAGTACTTC | CASSFGTPYEQYF
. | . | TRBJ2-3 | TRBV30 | TGTGCCTGGAGTGTACGAGGGGGAACCGGCACAGATACGCAGTATTTT | CAWSVRGGTGTDTQYF
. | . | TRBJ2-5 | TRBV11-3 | TGTGCCAGCAGCCTAACCGGGACACCTCAAGAGACCCAGTACTTC | CASSLTGTPQETQYF
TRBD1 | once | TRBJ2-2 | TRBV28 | TGTGCCAGCAGTTCAGGGGGCGCGAGCGGGGAGCTGTTTTTT | CASSSGGASGELFF
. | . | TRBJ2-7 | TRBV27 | TGTGCCAGCAGTTTATCCTGGGGGGGCTGGGAGCAGTACTTC | CASSLSWGGWEQYF
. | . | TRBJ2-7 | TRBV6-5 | TGTGCCAGCTCCCGGGGGGCCTCGGGTGAGCAGTACTTC | CASSRGASGEQYF
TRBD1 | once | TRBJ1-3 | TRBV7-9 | TGTGCCAGCAGAGGATCGGGGACAGGGGGCATGGGAAACACCATATATTTT | CASRGSGTGGMGNTIYF
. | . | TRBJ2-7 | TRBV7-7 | TGTGCTAGCAGCGCGCTTCCAGGGACCTACGAGCAGTACTTC | CASSALPGTYEQYF
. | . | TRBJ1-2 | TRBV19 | TGTGCCAGTAGCCTGCCCGAGGGGAGGCACTATGGCTACACCTTC | CASSLPEGRHYGYTF
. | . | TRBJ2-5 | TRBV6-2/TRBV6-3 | TGTGCCAGCAGTTACGAGCGGGAGACCCAGTACTTC | CASSYERETQYF
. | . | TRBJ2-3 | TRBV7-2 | TGTGCCAGCAGCCCTTCTGGGGCGGGGAGAACAGATACGCAGTATTTT | CASSPSGAGRTDTQYF
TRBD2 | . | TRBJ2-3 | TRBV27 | TGTGCCAGCAGTTTGGGACTAGCGGTCACAGATACGCAGTATTTT | CASSLGLAVTDTQYF
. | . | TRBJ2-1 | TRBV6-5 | TGTGCCAGCAGACGACTGGAGCATGAGCAGTTCTTC | CASRRLEHEQFF
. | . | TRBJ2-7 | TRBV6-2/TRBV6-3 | TGTGCCAGCAGTTACCCGACAGCCTACGAGCAGTACTTC | CASSYPTAYEQYF
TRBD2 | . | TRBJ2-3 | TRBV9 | TGTGCCAGCAGCGGCCCCGGGACTAGCTTAAGCACAGATACGCAGTATTTT | CASSGPGTSLSTDTQYF
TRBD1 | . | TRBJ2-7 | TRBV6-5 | TGTGCCAGCAGTTTGGACAGGGGTGGAGGGGTCGAGCAGTACTTC | CASSLDRGGGVEQYF
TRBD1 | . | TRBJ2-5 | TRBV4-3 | TGCGCCAGCAGCCGGGGACAGGGTGAGACCCAGTACTTC | CASSRGQGETQYF
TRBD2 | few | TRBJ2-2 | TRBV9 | TGTGCCAGCAGTCGGGGGGAGCCCACCGGGGAGCTGTTTTTT | CASSRGEPTGELFF
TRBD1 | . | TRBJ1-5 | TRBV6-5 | TGTGCCAGCAATAGAGACAGGGCGGATCAGCCCCAGCATTTT | CASNRDRADQPQHF
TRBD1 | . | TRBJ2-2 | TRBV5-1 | TGCGCCAGCAGCTTGTTTGGAGACAGGGGACCCACCGGGGAGCTGTTTTTT | CASSLFGDRGPTGELFF
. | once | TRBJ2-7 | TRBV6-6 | TGTGCCAGCAGTTACCTAGACTTCTACGAGCAGTACTTC | CASSYLDFYEQYF
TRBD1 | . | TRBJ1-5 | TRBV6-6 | TGTGCCAGCCGACCGGGACAGCATAGCAATCAGCCCCAGCATTTT | CASRPGQHSNQPQHF
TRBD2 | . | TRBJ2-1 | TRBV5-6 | TGTGCCAGCAGCCCAATCCGACTAGCGGGGGGCAATGAGCAGTTCTTC | CASSPIRLAGGNEQFF
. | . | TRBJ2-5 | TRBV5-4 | TGTGCCAGCAGCTCGGGGGGCCGAGACGAAGAGACCCAGTACTTC | CASSSGGRDEETQYF
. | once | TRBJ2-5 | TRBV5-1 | TGCGCCAGCAGCTCGAGCCAATTGGAGACCCAGTACTTC | CASSSSQLETQYF
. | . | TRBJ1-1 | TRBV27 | TGTGCCGGAACGAGGGGGATCTTGACTGAAGCTTTCTTT | CAGTRGILTEAFF
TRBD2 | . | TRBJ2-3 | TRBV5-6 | TGTGCCAGCAGCTTGTTGGGACTAGCGATACATACGCAGTATTTT | CASSLLGLAIHTQYF
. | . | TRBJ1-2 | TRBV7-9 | TGTGCCAGCAGCTCGACCAGGGGCTCTCATGGCTACACCTTC | CASSSTRGSHGYTF
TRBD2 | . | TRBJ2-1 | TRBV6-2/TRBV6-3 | TGTGCCAGCAGTTCTAGCGGGGGACCCCAGGCGGAGCAGTTCTTC | CASSSSGGPQAEQFF
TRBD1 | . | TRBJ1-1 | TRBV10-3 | TGTGCCATCAGTGTAAGGGGGCTTGGCACTGAAGCTTTCTTT | CAISVRGLGTEAFF
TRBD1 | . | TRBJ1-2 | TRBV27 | TGTGCCAGCCGGGGACAGGGGACTAACTATGGCTACACCTTC | CASRGQGTNYGYTF
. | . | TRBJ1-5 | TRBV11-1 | TGTGCCAGCAGCTTAGACAGGGAGGGTCAGCCCCAGCATTTT | CASSLDREGQPQHF
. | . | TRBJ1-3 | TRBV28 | TGTGCCAGCACCGAGACAGTTTCTGGAAACACCATATATTTT | CASTETVSGNTIYF
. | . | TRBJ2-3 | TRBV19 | TGTGCCAGTAGTATATCGAACGCAGCGGAAGGCACAGATACGCAGTATTTT | CASSISNAAEGTDTQYF
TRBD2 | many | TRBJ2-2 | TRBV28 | TGTGCCAGCAGTTTGTTGCGGGGGGCGAACACCGGGGAGCTGTTTTTT | CASSLLRGANTGELFF
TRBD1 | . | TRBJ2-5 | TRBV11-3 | TGTGCCAGCAGCTTGGGGGACAGGGGGCGGGGAGAGACCCAGTACTTC | CASSLGDRGRGETQYF
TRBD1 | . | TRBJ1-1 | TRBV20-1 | TGCAGTGCTAGTACGGCAGGGGGAACTGAAGCTTTCTTT | CSASTAGGTEAFF
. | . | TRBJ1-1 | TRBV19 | TGTGCCAGTATACTAAGGGGAGGGACCACTGAAGCTTTCTTT | CASILRGGTTEAFF
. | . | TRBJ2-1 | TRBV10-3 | TGTGCCATCCAAACAGGGAGACTCGGCCACAATGAGCAGTTCTTC | CAIQTGRLGHNEQFF
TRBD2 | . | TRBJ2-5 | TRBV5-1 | TGCGCCAGCAGCCCGACCCTAGCGGGAGTTGGGGAGACCCAGTACTTC | CASSPTLAGVGETQYF
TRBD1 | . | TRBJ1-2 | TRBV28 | TGTGCCAGCAGGACAGGGGTTTGGGGCGGCTACACCTTC | CASRTGVWGGYTF
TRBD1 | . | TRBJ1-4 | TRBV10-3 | TGTGCCATCAGCCACGACAGGGGGAATGAAAAACTGTTTTTT | CAISHDRGNEKLFF
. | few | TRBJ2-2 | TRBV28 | TGTGCCAGCAGAACCGGGATTACCGGGGAGCTGTTTTTT | CASRTGITGELFF